This T cell receptor beta chain is drawn from a study of shared clonotypes between healthy human individuals. Those who donated were healthy HIV-negative adults, with no recent acute infections or vaccinations reported. To note about this clone: What it binds is not known.

Germline loops: CDR1 MNHEY, CDR2 SVGAGI. There are 15 residues in the CDR3. Losses at the gene ends were 2 bases for V and 7 bases for J; bases not matched to a gene: 6. Study conclusions and caveats: The genetic and exposure-history diversity represented was limited by few donors. In this cohort, only blood was sampled, and tissue repertoires likely differ.

Template amounts of 300 to 350 ng DNA, around 33,000 T cell genomes, were employed in unsorted PBMC replicate PCRs. The table came from immunoSEQ multiplex PCR; TCRdb's copy has only in-frame clones and leaves some out. The table lists fewer than 600,000 clones, roughly 77% of them singletons. The sample taken for sequencing was PBMCs. V gene TRBV6-5 combines with J gene TRBJ1-2; TRBD1 matches at 11 bases. The TCR originated in a woman in her thirties or forties in good health. Some clones in this sample may be carry-over from other donors' samples. The CDR3 DNA follows: TGTGCCAGCAGTTACAGGAGGACAGGGGGCATTGGCTACACCTTC. Protein sequence: CASSYRRTGGIGYTF.